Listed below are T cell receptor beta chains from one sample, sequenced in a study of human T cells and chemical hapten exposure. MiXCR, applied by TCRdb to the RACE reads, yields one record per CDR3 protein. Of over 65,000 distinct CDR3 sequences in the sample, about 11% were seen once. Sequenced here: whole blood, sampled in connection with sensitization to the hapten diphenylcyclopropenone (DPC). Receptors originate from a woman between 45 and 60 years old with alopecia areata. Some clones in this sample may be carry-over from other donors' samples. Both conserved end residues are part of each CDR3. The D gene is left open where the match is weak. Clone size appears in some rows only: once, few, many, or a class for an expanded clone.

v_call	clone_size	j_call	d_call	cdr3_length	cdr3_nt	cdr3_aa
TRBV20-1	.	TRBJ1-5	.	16	TGCAGTGCTAGTAGGGACGGGGGCTATAGCAATCAGCCCCAGCATTTT	CSASRDGGYSNQPQHF
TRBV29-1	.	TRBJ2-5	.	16	TGCAGCGTTACAAGACTAAGACAGGGGAGGGAAGAGACCCAGTACTTC	CSVTRLRQGREETQYF
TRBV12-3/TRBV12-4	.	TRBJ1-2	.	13	TGTGCCAGCACTCCCCGTGGGGGGGATGGCTACACCTTC	CASTPRGGDGYTF
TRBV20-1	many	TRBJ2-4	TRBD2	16	TGCAGTGCTCCCCCAGCGGGGGCTATGGGGCAGGACATTCAGTACTTC	CSAPPAGAMGQDIQYF
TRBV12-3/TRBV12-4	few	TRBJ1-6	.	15	TGTGCCAGCAGTTTATCAAACGGAGATAATTCACCCCTCCACTTT	CASSLSNGDNSPLHF
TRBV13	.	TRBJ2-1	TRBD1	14	TGTGCCAGCAGCCTACAGGGGAAGAACAATGAGCAGTTCTTC	CASSLQGKNNEQFF
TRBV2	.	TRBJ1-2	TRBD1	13	TGTGCCAGCAGGACAGGGTCGGACTATGGCTACACCTTC	CASRTGSDYGYTF
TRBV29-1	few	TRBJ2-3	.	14	TGCAGCGTTGAAGAGGAGGGGTACACAGATACGCAGTATTTT	CSVEEEGYTDTQYF
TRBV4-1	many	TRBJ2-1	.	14	TGCGCCAGCAGCCAAGAAGGGACCGCGTATGAGCAGTTCTTC	CASSQEGTAYEQFF
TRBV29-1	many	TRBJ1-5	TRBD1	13	TGCAGCGTCCGGACCGGGACAGGGGCGCCCCAGCATTTT	CSVRTGTGAPQHF
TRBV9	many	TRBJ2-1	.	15	TGTGCCAGCGGCCATGAGACTAGTCTTTTTAATGAGCAGTTCTTC	CASGHETSLFNEQFF
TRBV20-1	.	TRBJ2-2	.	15	TGCAGTGCTAGATCCGGACCCTCGAACACCGGGGAGCTGTTTTTT	CSARSGPSNTGELFF
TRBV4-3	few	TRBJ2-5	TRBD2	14	TGCGCCAGCAGCCAACTAGCGGGGGAAGAGACCCAGTACTTC	CASSQLAGEETQYF
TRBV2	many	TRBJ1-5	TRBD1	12	TGTGCCAGCAAGGGGGCCGGAGGGCCCCAGCATTTT	CASKGAGGPQHF
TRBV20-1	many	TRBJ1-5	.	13	TGCAGTGCTTGGCCCGGACAGAATCAGCCCCAGCATTTT	CSAWPGQNQPQHF
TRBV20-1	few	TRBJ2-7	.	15	TGCAGTGCTAGAGATCTGAAAAAGAGCTCCTACGAGCAGTACTTC	CSARDLKKSSYEQYF
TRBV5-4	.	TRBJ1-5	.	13	TGTGCCAGCAGCTTTGAGGGTAATCAGCCCCAGCATTTT	CASSFEGNQPQHF
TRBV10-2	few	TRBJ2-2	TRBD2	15	TGCGCCAGCAGCCCCGGGACTAGTCGCGCCGGGGAGCTGTTTTTT	CASSPGTSRAGELFF